The text below deals with one T cell receptor (beta chain). Its recognized antigen is unknown. No clone much larger than this one lies a single base away; base qualities are absent. Whole blood was collected in K2EDTA tubes by collaborating institutions according to the institutions' own protocols. Collaborator samples were shipped for TCRbeta analysis as frozen whole blood, isolated PBMCs, or DNA extracted from either sample type. Trimming removed 6 bases from V and 8 bases from J, leaving 17 bases between the germline ends. Reading from cysteine to phenylalanine, the CDR3 counts 13 amino acids. CDR3 DNA is the only sequence kept; it has 39 bases, read in frame from the first base. Based on the germline V gene, the CDR1 and CDR2 sequences are SQVTM and ANQGSEA. The immunoSEQ Assay, a bias-controlled multiplex PCR, was used to amplify TCRbeta CDR3 regions from genomic DNA. As for how the authors treated the data: Nucleated cell counts per sample were estimated from amplification of reference gene primers within the assay. Sequence reads were collapsed and filtered to measure the absolute abundance of every unique TCRbeta CDR3 rearrangement. For each sample, productive Simpson clonality was calculated by taking the square root of Simpson's diversity index across productive rearrangements. The clones in this table, taken by TCRdb from immuneACCESS, are in-frame only. Not every clone is retained; where verified, under half of the shortfall comes from an unresolved V gene, and the cause of the rest is unknown. V and J calls and clone size follow that table, whereas D and trimming were derived from the DNA. Across this sample there are approximately 220,000 clones, with around nine tenths seen only once. The top ten constitute about 3% of the sample.

This entry comes from a study of blood T cell repertoires in COVID-19 (dated by TCRdb to about 2020). Regarding the complete study: Samples from collaborators originated in the United States, Italy and Spain and spanned both the acute and convalescent phases of COVID-19. Where HLA class I and class II types were available, the types were taken from metadata supplied by the sample provider, not from assay-based typing. The material from the prospective study consisted of cDNA or gDNA derived from T cells, B-cell-depleted T cells, or PBMCs. Samples came from the ongoing ImmuneRACE study (first 160 participants) plus 1,254 subjects from 6 global collaborators. A de-identified subject ID, COVID-19 status, age in years and sex were almost always included in the sample metadata. The repertoires were released in a freely available public database meant as a resource for research on the immune response to SARS-CoV-2. The dataset comprised deeply sampled blood TCRbeta repertoires from subjects exposed to, actively infected with, or recovered from COVID-19. Broader findings and caveats from the paper: Clinical and demographic metadata were provided uncurated, with the amount varying by source and participant.

The material sequenced was peripheral blood. The receptor was isolated from a man aged 55 to 69 with acute or convalescent COVID-19. This chain is built from TRBV29-1 and TRBJ2-1, with TRBD1 perhaps the D gene, on 6 matching bases. The DNA sequence is as follows: TGCAGCGTGGAATTCCCTACAGGGTATGAGCAGTTCTTC. It translates as CSVEFPTGYEQFF.